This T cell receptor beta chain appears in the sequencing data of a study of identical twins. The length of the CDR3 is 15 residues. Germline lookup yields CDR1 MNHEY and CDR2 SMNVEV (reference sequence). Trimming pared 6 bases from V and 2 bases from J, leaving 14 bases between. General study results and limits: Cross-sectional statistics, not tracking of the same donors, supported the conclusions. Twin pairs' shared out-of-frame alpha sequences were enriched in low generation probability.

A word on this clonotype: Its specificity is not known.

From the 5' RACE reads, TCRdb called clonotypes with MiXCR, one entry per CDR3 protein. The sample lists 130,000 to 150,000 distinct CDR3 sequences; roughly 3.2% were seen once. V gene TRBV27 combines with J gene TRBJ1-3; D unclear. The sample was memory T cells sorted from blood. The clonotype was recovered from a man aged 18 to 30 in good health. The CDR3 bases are TGTGCCAGCAGGCCGGGAACCTTCACTGGAAACACCATATATTTT. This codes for CASRPGTFTGNTIYF.